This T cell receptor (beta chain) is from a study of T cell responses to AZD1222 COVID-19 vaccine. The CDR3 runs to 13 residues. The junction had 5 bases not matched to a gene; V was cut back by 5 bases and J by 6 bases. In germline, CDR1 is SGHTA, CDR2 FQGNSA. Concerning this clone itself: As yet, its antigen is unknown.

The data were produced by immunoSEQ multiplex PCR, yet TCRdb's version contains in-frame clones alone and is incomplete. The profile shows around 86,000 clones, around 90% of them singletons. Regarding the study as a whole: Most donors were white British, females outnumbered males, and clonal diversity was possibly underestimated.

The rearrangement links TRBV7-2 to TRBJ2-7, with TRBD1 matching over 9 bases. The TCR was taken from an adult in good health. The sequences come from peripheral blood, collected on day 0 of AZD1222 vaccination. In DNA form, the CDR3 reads TGTGCCAGCAGCGTGGACAGGGGTCGCGAGCAGTACTTC. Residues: CASSVDRGREQYF.